The 20 T cell receptor beta chains presented below share a single source sample, sequenced in a study of T cells in Graves' hyperthyroidism and ophthalmopathy. TCR beta CDR3 regions were amplified from RNA. First-round RT-PCR of the TCR CDR3 relied on the HTBI primer set. MiXCR, applied by TCRdb to the multiplex PCR reads, yields one record per CDR3 protein. The table includes over 120,000 distinct CDR3 sequences, roughly a fifth detected once. The specimen sequenced was blood. These receptors came from a woman aged 45-65 years with Graves' hyperthyroidism that later progressed to Graves' ophthalmopathy.

The chain employs TRBV28 and TRBJ1-2, with D possibly being TRBD1 (5 bases). CDR1 and CDR2 (germline): MDHEN, SYDVKM. Trimming took off 6 bases at V and 5 bases at J, with 16 bases between the two ends. The CDR3 is 14 residues long. Written as DNA, the CDR3 is TGTGCCAGCAGGGCCCCTGGGACTTGGTATGGCTACACCTTC. This codes for CASRAPGTWYGYTF.

At least ten counts were recorded for this clonotype. The gene calls are TRBV5-4 and TRBJ1-1; perhaps TRBD1 as D (5 bases). The CDR3 loop spans 16 amino acids. The germline V and J ends were trimmed by 7 bases and 3 bases, with 22 bases remaining between them. From germline, CDR1 is SGHNT and CDR2 YYREEE (reference sequence). The CDR3 DNA sequence: TGTGCCAGCGGGGGGGGAGTGAGTGGAGGGGACACTGAAGCTTTCTTT. This encodes CASGGGVSGGDTEAFF. Variable domain in full (rest from reference TRBV5-4 and TRBJ1-1): ETGVTQSPTHLIKTRGQQVTLRCSSQSGHNTVSWYQQALGQGPQFIFQYYREEENGRGNFPPRFSGLQFPNYSSELNVNALELDDSALYLCASGGGVSGGDTEAFFGQGTRLTVV.

V usage is TRBV10-2 and J usage is TRBJ1-2, with no clear D. Germline V gene lookup returns CDR1 WSHSY and CDR2 SAAADI. V was clipped by 0 bases and J by 8 bases, with 10 bases between them. This CDR3 has 13 residues. As DNA, the CDR3 is TGCGCCAGCAGTGAGTCTGGCAATCGGGGCTACACCTTC. This encodes CASSESGNRGYTF.

CDR3 coding DNA: TGTGCCAGTAGTATAAGAAGTCTAGCGACTAATCAGCCCCAGCATTTT. Translating gives CASSIRSLATNQPQHF. The genes are TRBV19 and TRBJ1-5; D is uncertain. CDR3 length equals 16 residues. V lost 2 bases to trimming and J lost 4 bases, with 15 bases between them. Germline V gives CDR1 LNHDA, CDR2 SQIVND (reference sequence). The full variable domain, its missing parts supplied by reference TRBV19 and TRBJ1-5, is DGGITQSPKYLFRKEGQNVTLSCEQNLNHDAMYWYRQDPGQGLRLIYYSQIVNDFQKGDIAEGYSVSREKKESFPLTVTSAQKNPTAFYLCASSIRSLATNQPQHFGDGTRLSIL.

This clonotype was observed at least ten times. V is TRBV27 and J is TRBJ1-2; TRBD1 aligns across 7 bases. V trimming: 6 bases; J trimming: 4 bases; junction bases outside the gene matches: 5. Germline V gene data show CDR1 as MNHEY and CDR2 as SMNVEV (reference sequence). The CDR3 has 13 residues. The CDR3 DNA reads TGTGCCAGCAGATTCAGGGGGGGCTATGGCTACACCTTC. As protein: CASRFRGGYGYTF.

The V and J genes are TRBV15 and TRBJ2-1, with 9 nucleotides matching TRBD1. This CDR3 has 15 residues. J was trimmed by 7 bases and V by 1 base; bases with no gene match: 5. Germline lookup yields CDR1 LNHNV and CDR2 YYDKDF (reference sequence). CDR3 nucleotide sequence: TGTGCCACCAGCAGAGGGGACAGGGCGACGAATGAGCAGTTCTTC. Amino acid sequence: CATSRGDRATNEQFF.

This clonotype came up many times. The V gene is TRBV5-5, the J gene TRBJ2-2, with D maybe TRBD1 (6 bases). Germline V gene data show CDR1 as SGHKS and CDR2 as YYEKEE (reference sequence). V was trimmed by 4 bases and J by 5 bases, leaving 24 bases between them. This CDR3 has 18 residues. CDR3 sequence reads: CASSPTPLPGVPTGELFF. Here the CDR3 DNA reads TGTGCCAGCAGCCCCACCCCACTGCCAGGGGTACCAACCGGGGAGCTGTTTTTT.

This clonotype showed up just a few times. J is TRBJ2-6 and V is TRBV5-1; 8 positions match TRBD2. Germline-derived CDR1 and CDR2 are SGHRS and YFSETQ. Trimming cost V 4 bases and J 0 bases; bases outside gene matches: 9. This CDR3 is built from 18 residues. CDR3 residues: CASSPRGSGVSGANVLTF. Written as DNA, the CDR3 is TGCGCCAGCAGCCCCCGGGGTAGCGGGGTCTCTGGGGCCAACGTCCTGACTTTC.

Many counts were recorded for this clonotype. In DNA, the CDR3 is TGCAGTGCTAGAGATCTCGGGGGTCCTAGCAATCAGCCCCAGCATTTT. Translated: CSARDLGGPSNQPQHF. The chain carries TRBV20-1 and TRBJ1-5, with a weak D call TRBD1 (5 bases). The CDR3 contains 16 residues. CDR1 is DFQATT and CDR2 is SNEGSKA in the germline V gene (reference sequence). V was trimmed by 0 bases and J by 0 bases, leaving 12 bases between them.

There are many counts of this clonotype. In nucleotides, the CDR3 is TGTGCCAGCAGAGCAGGGCCTGAAGCTTTCTTT. It translates to CASRAGPEAFF. This sequence joins TRBV2 and TRBJ1-1; D may be TRBD1 (5 bases). Per the germline V gene, CDR1 is SNHLY and CDR2 is FYNNEI. This CDR3 region has 11 residues. The V end lost 6 bases, the J end lost 6 bases, and 8 bases lay between the germline ends.

There are many counts of this clonotype. The chain combines TRBV27 with TRBJ2-7; 8 nucleotides line up with TRBD1. The V and J ends lost 6 bases and 5 bases, in that order; junction bases with no gene match: 12. The CDR3 extends over 15 amino acids. Germline V gene sequence: CDR1 MNHEY, CDR2 SMNVEV (reference sequence). The DNA of the CDR3 is TGTGCCAGCAGACCCCTCGGACAGGGAATCGACGAGCAGTACTTC. Translation: CASRPLGQGIDEQYF.

The sample holds a few counts of this clonotype. The J gene is TRBJ1-5, the V gene TRBV6-4; D possibly corresponds to TRBD1 (5 bases). V was trimmed by 0 bases and J by 5 bases, leaving 17 bases between them. CDR1 and CDR2 from the germline V gene are MRHNA and SNTAGT. CDR3 size: 17 residues. The CDR3 loop is CASSDSWGWQGHQPQHF. The DNA for the CDR3 is TGTGCCAGCAGTGACTCGTGGGGCTGGCAGGGACATCAGCCCCAGCATTTT.

Ten or more counts support this clonotype. The chain carries TRBV28 and TRBJ2-6; no firm D call. This CDR3 comprises 15 residues. The V and J ends lost 6 bases and 0 bases respectively, with 9 bases between them. Germline V gives CDR1 MDHEN, CDR2 SYDVKM. CDR3 protein: CASSTTPSGANVLTF. As DNA, the CDR3 is TGTGCCAGCAGCACAACACCCTCTGGGGCCAACGTCCTGACTTTC.

This clonotype occurred many times. The rearrangement links TRBV28 to TRBJ2-7; D possibly uses TRBD1 or TRBD2 (5 bases each). V lost 8 bases and J 0 bases, leaving 8 bases between the germline ends. The V gene's germline CDR1 is MDHEN and CDR2 SYDVKM. The CDR3 has 12 residues. CDR3 amino acids: CASGGRSYEQYF. The DNA of the CDR3 is TGTGCCAGCGGGGGACGCTCCTACGAGCAGTACTTC.

The chain uses TRBV7-2 and TRBJ2-1; D gene ambiguous. The CDR3 spans 17 residues. Germline V CDR1 and CDR2: SGHTA, FQGNSA. Trimming cost V 0 bases and J 0 bases, with 12 bases left between them. The CDR3 here is CASSLAPLAVSYNEQFF. The CDR3 nucleotides are TGTGCCAGCAGCTTAGCTCCCTTGGCGGTCTCCTACAATGAGCAGTTCTTC.

This clonotype was counted many times. The chain has TRBV5-4 and TRBJ1-1; tentative D call: TRBD1 (6 bases). CDR3 size: 14 residues. Germline CDR1 and CDR2: SGHNT and YYREEE (reference sequence). V dropped 1 base and J dropped 4 bases, with 11 bases sitting between them. The CDR3 DNA is TGTGCCAGCAGCTTGCCAGGGGCGGGCACTGAAGCTTTCTTT. Amino acids: CASSLPGAGTEAFF.

This clonotype was counted ten times or more. This rearrangement joins TRBV18 to TRBJ1-2, with D tentatively TRBD1 (6 bases). The CDR3 contains 13 residues. V was shortened by 4 bases and J by 8 bases, with 14 bases between the two germline ends. Germline loops: CDR1 KGHSH, CDR2 LQKENI. This chain's CDR3 is CASSRQDNMGYTF. In nucleotides, the CDR3 is TGTGCCAGCTCACGACAGGATAACATGGGCTACACCTTC.

For the CDR3, the DNA is TGTGCCAGCAGTACTGCCGGGACAGGGTTCGGCTACACCTTC. Its translation: CASSTAGTGFGYTF. The gene calls are TRBV6-1 and TRBJ1-2; TRBD1 agrees at 9 bases. Germline V lookup: CDR1 MNHNS, CDR2 SASEGT. There are 14 residues in the CDR3. Trimming took 5 bases from V and 8 from J; bases not matched to a gene: 9.

The sample holds many counts of this clonotype. This rearrangement joins TRBV6-2 or TRBV6-3 to TRBJ2-1; D call uncertain. Per the germline V gene, CDR1 is MNHEY and CDR2 is SVGEGT. This CDR3 spans 14 amino acids. V lost 2 bases to trimming and J lost 2 bases, with 7 bases between them. CDR3 coding DNA: TGTGCCAGCAGTTACAGTCCCACCTACAATGAGCAGTTCTTC. It translates to CASSYSPTYNEQFF.

V gene TRBV5-1 combines with J gene TRBJ2-3; 11 nucleotides match TRBD2. CDR1 is SGHRS, CDR2 YFSETQ, per germline. The V and J ends lost 4 bases and 6 bases, in that order; junction bases with no gene match: 19. This CDR3 contains 19 residues. The CDR3 bases are TGCGCCAGCAGCCTGGGACAGGGTAGGGTAGCGGGAGGGCCCGATACGCAGTATTTT. Translated, it gives CASSLGQGRVAGGPDTQYF.